Included here is one T cell receptor (beta chain) sequence, with context. Germline loops: CDR1 SGHRS, CDR2 YFSETQ. This CDR3 has 14 amino acids. The germline V and J ends were trimmed by 3 bases and 2 bases, with 11 bases remaining between them. These data belong to a study of blood T cell repertoires in COVID-19. As for the study in general: Material from acute and convalescent COVID-19 was sourced from the United States, Italy and Spain.

Per the study methods: It was from reference gene primer amplification that nucleated cell counts were estimated. Sequencing used immunoSEQ multiplex PCR; TCRdb keeps in-frame clones, though not all of them. Clonal size and the V and J genes are those of that table, whereas D and trimming came from the DNA. The sample lists about 250,000 clones, 75% to 90% seen once, with around 4.5% in the top ten. Recovered status in Cohort 3 required two negative PCRs, clearance, or symptom resolution. This sequence joins TRBV5-1 and TRBJ1-2; TRBD1 is a possible D gene (6 bases). The origin of this receptor is a woman aged 25 to 39 who had recovered from COVID-19. Sequenced sample: PBMCs or T cells enriched from blood (not recorded which). The CDR3 protein is CASSSPGQNYGYTF. The CDR3 DNA is TGCGCCAGCAGCTCGCCGGGACAAAACTATGGCTACACCTTC.